This passage covers 23 T cell receptor beta chains from one sample sequenced in a study of cytomegalovirus exposure and HLA in healthy donors (dated by TCRdb to about 2017). The method was the immunoSEQ multiplex PCR assay. A mixture of 60 forward primers for TCR Vbeta segments and 13 reverse primers for TCR Jbeta segments was used in the multiplex PCR. Imported from immuneACCESS, the table was reduced by TCRdb to in-frame sequences with V and J called. These copies leave out some clones; in studies compared against another copy, an unresolved V gene accounts for under half, and the cause of the remainder is not known. The sample table contains more than 75,000 clones; only one count was recorded for 65% to 75% of them. Over 7.5% of the sample belongs to the ten largest clones. The sequenced sample was PBMCs. The receptor set was obtained from a man in his forties or fifties in good health and CMV-seropositive.

The chain is built from TRBV2 and TRBJ2-7; tentatively, D is TRBD2 (5 bases). V gave up 1 base and J gave up 4 bases, with 8 bases separating them. CDR1 and CDR2 (germline): SNHLY, FYNNEI. The CDR3 sequence is 13 residues long. The CDR3 protein is CASSEEAGYEQYF. The DNA for the CDR3 is TGTGCCAGCAGTGAAGAGGCGGGTTACGAGCAGTACTTC.

The CDR3 DNA sequence: TGTGCCAGCTCACCCACGGGACAGATATATGGCTACACCTTC. Its translation is CASSPTGQIYGYTF. J is TRBJ1-2 and V is TRBV18; 7 nucleotides align to TRBD1. Germline values: CDR1 KGHSH, CDR2 LQKENI. With V trimmed by 3 bases and J by 5 bases, 6 bases remained unmatched. The CDR3 runs 14 residues.

The gene calls are TRBV10-1 and TRBJ2-2, with a weak D call TRBD2 (6 bases). This CDR3 is 14 amino acids long. CDR1 is WNHNN and CDR2 is SYGVQD in the germline V gene (reference sequence). The V and J ends lost 4 bases and 3 bases respectively, with 9 bases between them. The CDR3 here is CASSAGGDTGELFF. The CDR3 DNA follows: TGCGCCAGCAGTGCCGGGGGTGACACCGGGGAGCTGTTTTTT.

In its sample, this clone was seen a few times. The J gene is TRBJ2-5, the V gene TRBV9, with 10 positions matching TRBD1. The CDR3 has 16 amino acids. Looked up from germline, CDR1 is SGDLS and CDR2 is YYNGEE. The J segment lost 5 bases and the V segment lost 4 bases, leaving 11 bases of the junction unmatched. CDR3 in amino acids: CASSPRDRGVTETQYF. For the CDR3, the DNA is TGTGCCAGCAGCCCCCGGGACAGGGGCGTTACGGAGACCCAGTACTTC.

The CDR3 sequence is CATSTGGNADTQYF. The CDR3 coding sequence is TGTGCCACCAGCACCGGGGGTAACGCAGATACGCAGTATTTT. The chain joins TRBV15 to TRBJ2-3; D might be TRBD2 (6 bases). V lost 4 bases and J lost 4, with 12 bases in between. CDR3 length: 14 residues. Per germline, CDR1 LNHNV and CDR2 YYDKDF (reference sequence).

About this clone itself: Other DNA sequences of this sample code for an identical CDR3. V gene TRBV4-2 combines with J gene TRBJ2-2; the match to TRBD2 covers 11 bases. Germline V gene sequence: CDR1 LGHNA, CDR2 YNFKEQ. Trimming removed 1 base from V and 6 bases from J; junction bases left unmatched: 4. The length of the CDR3 is 16 residues. In DNA form, the CDR3 reads TGTGCCAGCAGCCAAGGGGTTAGCGGGGGGGCCGGGGAGCTGTTTTTT. It yields the protein CASSQGVSGGAGELFF.

The DNA for the CDR3 is TGTGCCACCAGCAGAGATATCGGGGAGACCCAGTACTTC. Its protein is CATSRDIGETQYF. This rearrangement joins TRBV15 to TRBJ2-5; no reliable D call. The CDR3 runs 13 residues. The V and J ends lost 0 bases and 5 bases respectively, with 7 bases between them. CDR1 and CDR2 from the germline V gene are LNHNV and YYDKDF (reference sequence).

This chain connects TRBV25-1 to TRBJ2-1; a weak D match, TRBD1 (6 bases). V was shortened by 7 bases and J by 4 bases, with 17 bases between the two germline ends. Germline V gene data show CDR1 as MGHDK and CDR2 as SYGVNS. The CDR3 covers 15 residues. In DNA, the CDR3 is TGTGCCAGCATTCCGTCCAGGGGCGGGTACAATGAGCAGTTCTTC. It translates to CASIPSRGGYNEQFF.

This chain joins TRBV28 and TRBJ1-1; D is uncertain. The CDR3 spans 13 residues. Per germline, CDR1 MDHEN and CDR2 SYDVKM. The CDR3 DNA sequence: TGTTTATCGGGAAGAACAGTGAACACTGAAGCTTTCTTT. Its translation: CLSGRTVNTEAFF.

This sequence joins TRBV7-8 and TRBJ2-7; D possibly corresponds to TRBD2 (5 bases). The CDR3 has 14 residues. Germline lookup yields CDR1 SGHVS and CDR2 FQNEAQ. Trimming removed 0 bases from V and 4 bases from J, with 10 bases in between. The DNA of the CDR3 is TGTGCCAGCAGCTTAGCGGGGAGCAATTACGAGCAGTACTTC. This gives the protein CASSLAGSNYEQYF.

The V and J genes are TRBV5-6 and TRBJ1-2; TRBD1 agrees at 10 bases. Germline V gives CDR1 SGHDT, CDR2 YYEEEE. CDR3 length equals 18 residues. V was pared by 4 bases and J by 5 bases, with 17 bases of the junction left unmatched. The DNA of the CDR3 is TGTGCCAGCAGCCGAAAAGGACAGGGGGTCCTACCCGGATATGGCTACACCTTC. Amino acids: CASSRKGQGVLPGYGYTF. Full variable domain (missing parts from reference TRBV5-6 and TRBJ1-2): DAGVTQSPTHLIKTRGQQVTLRCSPKSGHDTVSWYQQALGQGPQFIFQYYEEEERQRGNFPDRFSGHQFPNYSSELNVNALLLGDSALYLCASSRKGQGVLPGYGYTFGSGTRLTVV.

The rearrangement uses TRBV11-3 and TRBJ1-3; D is uncertain. This CDR3 comprises 13 residues. Per the germline V gene, CDR1 is SGHNT and CDR2 is YENEEA. V was shortened by 6 bases and J by 7 bases, with 13 bases between the two germline ends. In nucleotides, the CDR3 is TGTGCCAGCAGTTCTTCCGAGGGCAACACCATATATTTT. Its protein is CASSSSEGNTIYF. Full variable domain (missing parts from reference TRBV11-3 and TRBJ1-3): EAGVVQSPRYKIIEKKQPVAFWCNPISGHNTLYWYLQNLGQGPELLIRYENEEAVDDSQLPKDRFSAERLKGVDSTLKIQPAELGDSAVYLCASSSSEGNTIYFGEGSWLTVV.

This clone was seen only a few times. This chain joins TRBV5-5 and TRBJ1-1; the D gene is possibly TRBD1 (5 bases). CDR1 is SGHKS and CDR2 is YYEKEE in the germline V gene (reference sequence). The CDR3 is 17 amino acids. V dropped 4 bases and J dropped 0 bases, with 19 bases sitting between them. The CDR3 protein is CASSLMGEGMLNTEAFF. CDR3 coding DNA: TGTGCCAGCAGCCTTATGGGGGAGGGAATGCTGAACACTGAAGCTTTCTTT.

This chain joins TRBV7-2 and TRBJ1-2; the D gene is possibly TRBD1 (6 bases). This CDR3 has 16 amino acids. Trimming cost V 4 bases and J 6 bases, with 21 bases left between them. In germline, CDR1 is SGHTA, CDR2 FQGNSA. The CDR3 spells CASSSTFLRGTHGYTF. CDR3 DNA sequence: TGTGCCAGCAGCTCCACGTTCCTCAGGGGAACCCATGGCTACACCTTC.

V gene TRBV30 combines with J gene TRBJ2-7, with 8 bases identical to TRBD1. The CDR3 runs 17 residues. The junction had 15 bases not matched to a gene; V was cut back by 1 base and J by 4 bases. Germline CDR1 reads GTSNPN; CDR2 reads SVGIG (reference sequence). The CDR3 DNA sequence: TGTGCCTGGAGTGCCGTACTCACAGGGGGTTTCCAGTACGAGCAGTACTTC. Its protein is CAWSAVLTGGFQYEQYF. Together with reference TRBV30 and TRBJ2-7, the CDR3 gives the full variable domain: SQTIHQWPATLVQPVGSPLSLECTVEGTSNPNLYWYRQAAGRGLQLLFYSVGIGQISSEVPQNLSASRPQDRQFILSSKKLLLSDSGFYLCAWSAVLTGGFQYEQYFGPGTRLTVT.

This chain connects TRBV25-1 to TRBJ2-2, with D unresolved. The V end lost 7 bases, the J end lost 2 bases, and 11 bases lay between the germline ends. Germline V gives CDR1 MGHDK, CDR2 SYGVNS. This CDR3 region has 14 residues. The chain's CDR3 is CASTRGVNTGELFF. The DNA of the CDR3 is TGTGCCAGCACCCGCGGTGTTAACACCGGGGAGCTGTTTTTT.

This rearrangement joins TRBV6-5 to TRBJ1-1, with TRBD1 identical over 10 bases. This CDR3 comprises 15 residues. CDR1 is MNHEY, CDR2 SVGAGI, per germline. V lost 4 bases and J lost 5; bases outside the gene matches: 7. CDR3 sequence: CASSFSDRGRTEAFF. The DNA for the CDR3 is TGTGCCAGCAGTTTCTCGGACAGGGGGAGGACTGAAGCTTTCTTT.

This chain connects TRBV27 to TRBJ2-2; 7 bases match TRBD2. Germline trimming cut 5 bases from V and 4 bases from J; bases unmatched to any gene: 13. This CDR3 region has 17 residues. CDR1 is MNHEY and CDR2 is SMNVEV in the germline V gene (reference sequence). CDR3 coding DNA: TGTGCCAGCAGTACTCTTGGGAGGGAGGGCCCCACCGGGGAGCTGTTTTTT. It codes for CASSTLGREGPTGELFF.

The chain recombines TRBV5-1 with TRBJ2-3; D may be TRBD2 (6 bases). V was pared by 3 bases and J by 0 bases, with 17 bases between. The CDR3 runs to 17 residues. Looked up from germline, CDR1 is SGHRS and CDR2 is YFSETQ. The CDR3 DNA sequence: TGCGCCAGCAGCTCCTCCGTAGGTAGCGGTAGCACAGATACGCAGTATTTT. Translated: CASSSSVGSGSTDTQYF.

This chain links TRBV7-9 with TRBJ2-6; D gene ambiguous. CDR3 size: 15 residues. Germline V gives CDR1 SEHNR, CDR2 FQNEAQ (reference sequence). Trimming took 3 bases from V and 1 from J, leaving 7 bases between them. This CDR3 reads CASSFWASGANVLTF. The DNA for the CDR3 is TGTGCCAGCAGCTTTTGGGCTTCTGGGGCCAACGTCCTGACTTTC.

The chain employs TRBV9 and TRBJ2-7; TRBD1 agrees at 8 bases. Germline lookup yields CDR1 SGDLS and CDR2 YYNGEE. The CDR3 sequence is 15 residues long. Unmatched junction bases numbered 5, after V lost 3 bases and J lost 0 bases. CDR3 protein: CASSAGQATSYEQYF. DNA for the CDR3: TGTGCCAGCAGCGCGGGACAGGCGACCTCCTACGAGCAGTACTTC.

The chain carries TRBV15 and TRBJ1-2; 12 bases fit TRBD1. After removal of 4 bases from V and 7 bases from J, the junction contained 4 bases not matched to a gene. Germline V gene data show CDR1 as LNHNV and CDR2 as YYDKDF (reference sequence). The CDR3 loop spans 14 amino acids. The CDR3 sequence: CATSIRGQGAGYTF. The DNA of the CDR3 is TGTGCCACCAGCATTAGGGGACAGGGGGCTGGCTACACCTTC.

The gene calls are TRBV2 and TRBJ2-7, with 9 nucleotides matching TRBD1. J lost 1 base, V lost 2 bases, and 3 bases had no gene match. Germline-derived CDR1 and CDR2 are SNHLY and FYNNEI. The length of the CDR3 is 15 residues. The CDR3 sequence: CASSEYRGRSYEQYF. CDR3 nucleotides: TGTGCCAGCAGTGAATACAGGGGGCGATCCTACGAGCAGTACTTC.